The source of this T cell receptor beta chain is a study of T cell clones after liver transplantation. Sequencing was performed with immunoSEQ multiplex PCR; in TCRdb, only in-frame clones are kept and a portion is missing. This table holds 95,000 to 110,000 clones, 82% found once. Trimming pared 3 bases from V and 2 bases from J, leaving 16 bases between. The CDR3 runs to 16 residues. The germline CDR1 and CDR2 sequences are LNHDA and SQIVND (reference sequence). This sample comprised CD4+ T cells from blood, obtained before liver transplant. The V and J genes are TRBV19 and TRBJ1-2; maybe TRBD1 (5 bases). The sequence came from a human donor who received a liver transplant. The CDR3 loop reads CASSIRRTGENYGYTF. DNA of the CDR3: TGTGCCAGTAGTATCAGGCGAACAGGAGAGAACTATGGCTACACCTTC.